These 27 T cell receptor beta chains originate from one sample sequenced in a study of blood T cell repertoires in COVID-19. TCRdb keeps only in-frame clones here, not all; method: immunoSEQ multiplex PCR. The sample carries about 59,000 clones, approximately 80% recorded once. Sequenced sample: peripheral blood. The receptors derive from a woman at least 80 years old with acute or convalescent COVID-19.

V gene TRBV19 combines with J gene TRBJ2-2; 8 bases map to TRBD1. V was pared by 6 bases and J by 6 bases, with 6 bases of the junction left unmatched. The V gene's germline CDR1 is LNHDA and CDR2 SQIVND (reference sequence). This CDR3 has 14 amino acids. Here the CDR3 DNA reads TGTGCCAGTAGGACCACAGGGGGTGCCGGGGAGCTGTTTTTT. Its translation: CASRTTGGAGELFF.

This chain uses TRBV9 with TRBJ1-2; D possibly corresponds to TRBD1 (6 bases). Germline V CDR1 and CDR2: SGDLS, YYNGEE. V lost 7 bases, J lost 7 bases, and 11 bases lay in between. CDR3 length equals 11 residues. Here the CDR3 DNA reads TGTGCCAGCGGGGGGGGCGGTGGCTACACCTTC. This gives the protein CASGGGGGYTF.

J is TRBJ2-4 and V is TRBV30; 10 bases are a match to TRBD2. Looked up from germline, CDR1 is GTSNPN and CDR2 is SVGIG (reference sequence). With V trimmed by 4 bases and J by 1 base, 13 bases remained unmatched. This CDR3 region has 18 residues. The CDR3 DNA is TGTGCCTGGAATTCCGGGACTAGCGCCGTGTCTGCCAAAAACATTCAGTACTTC. Translated, it gives CAWNSGTSAVSAKNIQYF.

This chain uses TRBV11-2 with TRBJ2-1; 7 bases map to TRBD2. The J segment lost 8 bases and the V segment lost 0 bases, leaving 4 bases of the junction unmatched. Germline V CDR1 and CDR2: SGHAT, FQNNGV. This CDR3 region has 14 residues. CDR3 in amino acids: CASSLDRGSDEQFF. For the CDR3, the DNA is TGTGCCAGCAGCTTAGATCGCGGGAGCGATGAGCAGTTCTTC.

This clone was observed a few times. V and J are TRBV5-1 and TRBJ2-2; maybe TRBD2 (6 bases). Deletions cut 3 bases from V and 2 bases from J, with 11 bases between. Germline V gene data show CDR1 as SGHRS and CDR2 as YFSETQ. The CDR3 is 15 amino acids. CDR3 loop: CASSSTGANTGELFF. Here the CDR3 DNA reads TGCGCCAGCAGCTCCACGGGAGCTAACACCGGGGAGCTGTTTTTT.

The V and J genes are TRBV5-1 and TRBJ2-2; 11 bases are a match to TRBD2. Trimming removed 1 base from V and 4 bases from J; junction bases left unmatched: 3. The CDR3 length is 16 residues. Germline V gives CDR1 SGHRS, CDR2 YFSETQ. The CDR3 DNA is TGCGCCAGCAGCTTGTCCCTAGCGGGAGGCACCGGGGAGCTGTTTTTT. This translates into CASSLSLAGGTGELFF.

The chain's CDR3 is CASSVYSGSTDTQYF. In DNA, the CDR3 is TGTGCCAGCAGCGTATACAGCGGCAGCACAGATACGCAGTATTTT. The chain combines TRBV9 with TRBJ2-3; D possibly corresponds to TRBD2 (5 bases). The V end was cut by 1 base, the J end by 0 bases, with 9 bases between. The CDR3 length is 15 residues. CDR1 SGDLS and CDR2 YYNGEE come from the germline V gene.

The rearrangement uses TRBV5-1 and TRBJ2-3; the D gene is possibly TRBD1 (5 bases). From germline, CDR1 is SGHRS and CDR2 YFSETQ. V lost 6 bases and J lost 2, with 13 bases in between. The CDR3 runs 14 residues. Written as DNA, the CDR3 is TGCGCCAGCAATAGGGGCAGTTTCACAGATACGCAGTATTTT. Protein product: CASNRGSFTDTQYF.

This clone was seen more than once but under ten times. The rearrangement joins TRBV4-3 to TRBJ2-3; 12 bases align to TRBD2. Germline CDR1 and CDR2: LGHNA and YSLEER. The CDR3 spans 17 residues. J was trimmed by 2 bases and V by 4 bases; bases with no gene match: 7. The CDR3 region has the DNA TGCGCCAGCAGCCTCCGACTAGCGGGGGATCCCACAGATACGCAGTATTTT. This codes for CASSLRLAGDPTDTQYF.

V and J are TRBV5-1 and TRBJ2-7, with 7 positions matching TRBD2. V lost 0 bases to trimming and J lost 1 base; unmatched junction nucleotides: 7. Germline V gene data show CDR1 as SGHRS and CDR2 as YFSETQ. CDR3 length: 16 residues. CDR3 coding DNA: TGCGCCAGCAGCTTGGGGGAGGGGCTAGCGTCCTACGAGCAGTACTTC. Its translation is CASSLGEGLASYEQYF.

In DNA, the CDR3 is TGTGCCAGCAGCTGGCGACGGGGGACAGGGAATGGGGCCAACGTCCTGACTTTC. Its translation is CASSWRRGTGNGANVLTF. The gene calls are TRBV5-6 and TRBJ2-6, with 9 bases identical to TRBD1. The germline gives CDR1 SGHDT, CDR2 YYEEEE. This CDR3 region has 18 residues. With 3 bases clipped from V and 3 bases from J, the junction kept 10 bases outside the gene matches.

This chain joins TRBV5-1 and TRBJ2-2, with D tentatively TRBD1 (9 bases). The CDR3 is 20 amino acids. Germline CDR1 is SGHRS and CDR2 is YFSETQ. V was clipped by 4 bases and J by 4 bases, with 29 bases between them. The DNA for the CDR3 is TGCGCCAGCAGCCACTACCCACAGGGGGCTGGAAGCGGGAGCACCGGGGAGCTGTTTTTT. As protein: CASSHYPQGAGSGSTGELFF.

The chain is built from TRBV5-6 and TRBJ1-3, with 12 nucleotides matching TRBD1. This CDR3 has 18 amino acids. Trimming removed 3 bases from V and 0 bases from J; junction bases left unmatched: 7. Germline V gives CDR1 SGHDT, CDR2 YYEEEE. CDR3 amino acids: CASSSGTGGLFSGNTIYF. The CDR3 region has the DNA TGTGCCAGCAGCTCCGGGACAGGGGGCTTATTCTCTGGAAACACCATATATTTT.

This chain joins TRBV2 and TRBJ1-1; weak D call: TRBD1 (5 bases). V lost 8 bases and J lost 2, with 9 bases in between. CDR1 and CDR2 (germline): SNHLY, FYNNEI. CDR3 length: 12 residues. DNA for the CDR3: TGTGCCAGCTTCAGGGTTAACACTGAAGCTTTCTTT. Residues: CASFRVNTEAFF.

The chain employs TRBV5-4 and TRBJ2-7; TRBD2 agrees at 7 bases. The CDR3 contains 14 residues. Germline V gives CDR1 SGHNT, CDR2 YYREEE (reference sequence). With 1 base clipped from V and 6 bases from J, the junction kept 7 bases outside the gene matches. In DNA, the CDR3 is TGTGCCAGCAGCTTGAGGGAGGGGAGGTTCGAGCAGTACTTC. It codes for CASSLREGRFEQYF.

The V and J genes are TRBV11-2 and TRBJ1-3; D might be TRBD1 (6 bases). Deletions cut 4 bases from V and 0 bases from J, with 13 bases between. The length of the CDR3 is 16 residues. Germline V gives CDR1 SGHAT, CDR2 FQNNGV. The CDR3, as DNA: TGTGCCAGCAGCTCAGGGGAGCGCCGCTCTGGAAACACCATATATTTT. Translated: CASSSGERRSGNTIYF.

J is TRBJ2-3 and V is TRBV6-5; tentatively, D is TRBD1 (6 bases). The V end was cut by 5 bases, the J end by 2 bases, with 14 bases between. Per the germline V gene, CDR1 is MNHEY and CDR2 is SVGAGI. This CDR3 has 15 residues. The CDR3 protein is CASSNRDGHTDTQYF. The CDR3 DNA sequence: TGTGCCAGCAGTAACAGGGACGGGCACACAGATACGCAGTATTTT.

The chain has TRBV28 and TRBJ2-7, with D maybe TRBD2 (6 bases). This CDR3 has 12 residues. Trimming shortened V by 6 bases and J by 3 bases, and 9 bases separated the two germline ends. Germline V lookup: CDR1 MDHEN, CDR2 SYDVKM. The CDR3 DNA sequence: TGTGCCAGCAGCTCCGGGAGCTACGAGCAGTACTTC. Translating it yields CASSSGSYEQYF. Together with reference TRBV28 and TRBJ2-7, the CDR3 gives the full variable domain: DVKVTQSSRYLVKRTGEKVFLECVQDMDHENMFWYRQDPGLGLRLIYFSYDVKMKEKGDIPEGYSVSREKKERFSLILESASTNQTSMYLCASSSGSYEQYFGPGTRLTVT.

The gene calls are TRBV2 and TRBJ1-5; D is uncertain. CDR1 SNHLY and CDR2 FYNNEI come from the germline V gene. Trimming pared 3 bases from V and 1 base from J, leaving 10 bases between. The CDR3 covers 15 residues. For the CDR3, the DNA is TGTGCCAGCAGTGACCGCGCAGGCAGCAATCAGCCCCAGCATTTT. Its translation: CASSDRAGSNQPQHF.

V and J are TRBV6-2 or TRBV6-3 and TRBJ1-3; 10 bases agree with TRBD1. The CDR3 length is 16 residues. Germline V gives CDR1 MNHEY, CDR2 SVGEGT. V lost 5 bases and J lost 6; bases outside the gene matches: 10. CDR3 in amino acids: CASSPRDRGAVNTIYF. CDR3 nucleotides: TGTGCCAGCAGTCCACGGGACAGGGGAGCAGTAAACACCATATATTTT.

This clone showed up just once. The rearrangement uses TRBV7-3 and TRBJ1-1, with 8 bases identical to TRBD1. Germline CDR1 SGHTA, CDR2 FQGTGA. The J segment lost 5 bases and the V segment lost 4 bases, leaving 3 bases of the junction unmatched. The CDR3 consists of 13 residues. In nucleotides, the CDR3 is TGTGCCAGCAGCTCCAACAGGGGGACTGAAGCTTTCTTT. Residues: CASSSNRGTEAFF.

The table lists this clone with a count of one. The J gene is TRBJ2-1, the V gene TRBV30, with TRBD1 identical over 9 bases. V lost 6 bases to trimming and J lost 9 bases; unmatched junction nucleotides: 15. Germline values: CDR1 GTSNPN, CDR2 SVGIG (reference sequence). The CDR3 consists of 15 residues. CDR3 DNA sequence: TGTGCCTGCCTAAACCGGGACAGGGTGGACCCTGAGCAGTTCTTC. Translation gives CACLNRDRVDPEQFF.

This clone was found a few times. V is TRBV20-1 and J is TRBJ2-1; TRBD2 matches 14 bases. J lost 0 bases, V lost 3 bases, and 4 bases had no gene match. This CDR3 comprises 17 residues. From germline, CDR1 is DFQATT and CDR2 SNEGSKA (reference sequence). CDR3 loop: CSASRGTSGSSYNEQFF. The DNA of the CDR3 is TGCAGTGCTAGTAGGGGGACTAGCGGGAGCTCCTACAATGAGCAGTTCTTC.

The chain has TRBV5-1 and TRBJ2-4; TRBD1 might be the D (6 bases). The V gene's germline CDR1 is SGHRS and CDR2 YFSETQ. The CDR3 covers 13 residues. The V and J ends lost 8 bases and 5 bases respectively, with 14 bases between them. CDR3 residues: CASSTGNQNIQYF. The CDR3 DNA reads TGCGCCAGTAGTACAGGGAATCAAAACATTCAGTACTTC.

V gene TRBV5-3 combines with J gene TRBJ2-2; 15 nucleotides agree with TRBD2. TRBV5-3 is identified as an open reading frame with a role that is uncertain. The CDR3 runs to 19 residues. Trimming removed 5 bases from V and 1 base from J; junction bases left unmatched: 9. This CDR3 is CARREGTSGGPMNTGELFF. The CDR3, as DNA: TGTGCCAGAAGGGAAGGGACTAGCGGGGGGCCTATGAACACCGGGGAGCTGTTTTTT.

This chain links TRBV27 with TRBJ2-5; TRBD2 agrees at 7 bases. Per germline, CDR1 MNHEY and CDR2 SMNVEV (reference sequence). CDR3 length: 15 residues. V trimming: 6 bases; J trimming: 4 bases; junction bases outside the gene matches: 11. In DNA form, the CDR3 reads TGTGCCAGCAGGGGTTCAGGGACTATCAGAGAGACCCAGTACTTC. Encoded protein: CASRGSGTIRETQYF.

The chain combines TRBV12-3 or TRBV12-4 with TRBJ1-2; weak D call: TRBD1 (5 bases). V dropped 3 bases and J dropped 6 bases, with 11 bases sitting between them. The CDR3 spans 13 residues. This CDR3 is CASSFQGTHGYTF. CDR3 DNA sequence: TGTGCCAGCAGTTTTCAGGGCACCCATGGCTACACCTTC.